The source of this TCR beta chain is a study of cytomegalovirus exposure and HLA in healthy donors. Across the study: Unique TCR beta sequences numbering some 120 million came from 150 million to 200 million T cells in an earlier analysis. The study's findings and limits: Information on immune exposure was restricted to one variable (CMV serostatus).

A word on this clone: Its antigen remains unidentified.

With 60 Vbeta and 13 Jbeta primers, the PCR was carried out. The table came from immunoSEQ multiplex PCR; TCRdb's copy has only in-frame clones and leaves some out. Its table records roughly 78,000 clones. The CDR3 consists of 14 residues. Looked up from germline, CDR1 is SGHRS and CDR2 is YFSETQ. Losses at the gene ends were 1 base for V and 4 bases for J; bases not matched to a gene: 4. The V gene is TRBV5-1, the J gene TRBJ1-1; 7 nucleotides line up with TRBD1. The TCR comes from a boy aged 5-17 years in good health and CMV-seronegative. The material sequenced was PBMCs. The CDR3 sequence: CASSLTGVFTEAFF. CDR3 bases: TGCGCCAGCAGCTTGACAGGGGTATTCACTGAAGCTTTCTTT.